The clone carrying this TCR beta chain was seen at least ten times. The CDR3 covers 15 residues. With 4 bases removed from V and 1 base from J, the gap between germline ends came to 13 bases. Per germline, CDR1 LGHDT and CDR2 YNNKEL (reference sequence). This sample stems from a study of spatial heterogeneity in lung cancer. Study summary: Detection consistently yielded more beta chains than alpha chains.

Time point described: sample taken at primary tumor resection. The authors sequenced whole RNA from tumor, nontumor lung or frozen PBMC without sorting. TCRdb recomputed calls from the 5' RACE reads with MiXCR, one row per CDR3 protein. The sample includes some 41,000 distinct CDR3 sequences, 6% to 7% seen only once; the top ten take roughly 45%. The material was PBMCs, obtained at surgery. The V call is TRBV3-1, the J call TRBJ1-1; D is uncertain. The source of this sequence is a female donor with early-stage non-small cell lung cancer. The CDR3, as DNA: TGTGCCAGCAGCCCCCGTCTTTGGGGGAACACTGAAGCTTTCTTT. As protein: CASSPRLWGNTEAFF.